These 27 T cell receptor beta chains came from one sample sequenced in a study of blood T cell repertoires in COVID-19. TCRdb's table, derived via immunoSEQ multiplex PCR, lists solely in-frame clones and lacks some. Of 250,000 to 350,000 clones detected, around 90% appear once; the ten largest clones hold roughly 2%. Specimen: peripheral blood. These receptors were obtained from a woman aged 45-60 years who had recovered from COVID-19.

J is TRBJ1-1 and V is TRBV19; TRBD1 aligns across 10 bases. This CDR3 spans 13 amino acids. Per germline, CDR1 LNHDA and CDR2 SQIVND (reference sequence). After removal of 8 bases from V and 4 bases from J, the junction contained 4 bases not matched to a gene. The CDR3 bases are TGTGCCAGTGGACAGGGGGGCGTCACTGAAGCTTTCTTT. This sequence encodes CASGQGGVTEAFF.

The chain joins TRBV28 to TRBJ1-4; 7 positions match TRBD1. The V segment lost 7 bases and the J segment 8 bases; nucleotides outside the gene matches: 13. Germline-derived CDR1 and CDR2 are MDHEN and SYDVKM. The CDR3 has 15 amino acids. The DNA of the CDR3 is TGTGCCAGCAAAGGGGGCGCGATTGGAAACGAAAAACTGTTTTTT. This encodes CASKGGAIGNEKLFF.

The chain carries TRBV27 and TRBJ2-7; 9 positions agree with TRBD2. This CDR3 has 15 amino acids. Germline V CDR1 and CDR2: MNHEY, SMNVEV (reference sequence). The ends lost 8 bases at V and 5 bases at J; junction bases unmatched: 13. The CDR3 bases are TGTGCCAGCGGGGGTGTAGCGGGAGTTCGCCACGAGCAGTACTTC. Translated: CASGGVAGVRHEQYF.

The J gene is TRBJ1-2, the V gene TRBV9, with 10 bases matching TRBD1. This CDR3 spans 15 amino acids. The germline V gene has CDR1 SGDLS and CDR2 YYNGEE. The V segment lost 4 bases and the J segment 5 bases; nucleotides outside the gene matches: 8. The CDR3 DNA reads TGTGCCAGCAGCTCCCGACAGGGGGCGAATTATGGCTACACCTTC. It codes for CASSSRQGANYGYTF.

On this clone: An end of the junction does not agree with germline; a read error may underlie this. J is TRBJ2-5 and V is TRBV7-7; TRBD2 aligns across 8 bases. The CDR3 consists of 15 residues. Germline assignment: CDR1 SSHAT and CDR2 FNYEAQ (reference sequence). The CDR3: CASSLEGSGGETQYF. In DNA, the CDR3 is TGTGCTAGCAGCTTAGAAGGTTCGGGGGGGGAGACCCAGTACTTC. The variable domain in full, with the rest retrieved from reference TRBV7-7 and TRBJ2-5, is GAGVSQSPRYKVTKRGQDVTLRCDPISSHATLYWYQQALGQGPEFLTYFNYEAQPDKSGLPSDRFSAERPEGSISTLTIQRTEQRDSAMYRCASSLEGSGGETQYFGPGTRLLVL.

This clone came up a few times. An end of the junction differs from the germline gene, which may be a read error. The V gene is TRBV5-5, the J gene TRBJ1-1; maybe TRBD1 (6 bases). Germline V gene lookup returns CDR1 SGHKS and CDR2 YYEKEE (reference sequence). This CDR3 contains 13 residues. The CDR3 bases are TGTGCCAGCAACTCCCGGGACACCGGCTTCGTGATCTTT. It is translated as CASNSRDTGFVIF.

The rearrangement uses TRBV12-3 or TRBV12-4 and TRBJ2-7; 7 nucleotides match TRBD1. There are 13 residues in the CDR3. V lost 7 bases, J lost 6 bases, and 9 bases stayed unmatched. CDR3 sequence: CASNRGAGPEQYF. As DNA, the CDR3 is TGTGCCAGCAACAGGGGCGCAGGTCCCGAGCAGTACTTC.

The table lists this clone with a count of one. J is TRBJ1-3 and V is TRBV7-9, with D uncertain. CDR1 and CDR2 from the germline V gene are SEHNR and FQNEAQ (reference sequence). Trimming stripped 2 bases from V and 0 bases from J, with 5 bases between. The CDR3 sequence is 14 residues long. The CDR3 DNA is TGTGCCAGCAGCTTAATGGCCTCTGGAAACACCATATATTTT. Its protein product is CASSLMASGNTIYF.

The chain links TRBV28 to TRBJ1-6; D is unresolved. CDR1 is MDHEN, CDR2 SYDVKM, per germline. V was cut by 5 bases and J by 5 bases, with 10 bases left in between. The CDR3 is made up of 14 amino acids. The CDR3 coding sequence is TGTGCCAGCAGTACACCGGGTGATAATTCACCCCTCCACTTT. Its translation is CASSTPGDNSPLHF.

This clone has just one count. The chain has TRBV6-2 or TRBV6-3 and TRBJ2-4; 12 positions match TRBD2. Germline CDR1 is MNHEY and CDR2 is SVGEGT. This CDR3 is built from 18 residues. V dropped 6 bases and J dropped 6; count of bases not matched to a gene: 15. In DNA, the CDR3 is TGTGCCAGCAGCCCGACTAGCGGGGGCCCTATTAGCTTAAACATTCAGTACTTC. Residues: CASSPTSGGPISLNIQYF.

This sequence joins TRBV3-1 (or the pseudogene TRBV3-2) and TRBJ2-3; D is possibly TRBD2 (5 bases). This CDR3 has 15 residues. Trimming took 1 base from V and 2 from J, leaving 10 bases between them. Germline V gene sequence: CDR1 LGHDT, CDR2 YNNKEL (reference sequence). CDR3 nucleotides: TGTGCCAGCAGCCAAGCCGGACTGCCCACAGATACGCAGTATTTT. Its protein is CASSQAGLPTDTQYF.

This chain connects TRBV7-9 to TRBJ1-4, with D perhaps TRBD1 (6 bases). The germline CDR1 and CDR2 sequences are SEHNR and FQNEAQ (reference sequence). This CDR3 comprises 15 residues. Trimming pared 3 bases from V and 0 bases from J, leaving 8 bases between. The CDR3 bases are TGTGCCAGCAGCTTCGGGACAACAACTAATGAAAAACTGTTTTTT. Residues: CASSFGTTTNEKLFF.

In DNA, the CDR3 is TGTGCCAGCAGCCTAGTGGGTCCCGCTGAGCAGTTCTTC. Translation gives CASSLVGPAEQFF. The V and J genes are TRBV7-3 and TRBJ2-1; D gene ambiguous. The length of the CDR3 is 13 residues. Germline V gene lookup returns CDR1 SGHTA and CDR2 FQGTGA. Trimming stripped 5 bases from V and 9 bases from J, with 14 bases between.

The CDR3 is CASSHQGGAATYEQFF. CDR3 nucleotides: TGTGCCAGCTCACACCAAGGGGGCGCGGCGACCTATGAGCAGTTCTTC. This chain links TRBV18 with TRBJ2-1; TRBD1 matches 7 bases. V lost 4 bases and J lost 8; bases outside the gene matches: 14. The CDR3 has 16 residues. CDR1 and CDR2 from the germline V gene are KGHSH and LQKENI.

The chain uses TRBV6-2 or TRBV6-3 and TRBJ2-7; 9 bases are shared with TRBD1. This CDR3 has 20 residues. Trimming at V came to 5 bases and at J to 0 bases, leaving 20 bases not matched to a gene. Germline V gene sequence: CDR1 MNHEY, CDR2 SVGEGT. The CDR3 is CASSTTFRDREKPASYEQYF. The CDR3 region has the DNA TGTGCCAGCAGTACCACCTTCCGGGACAGGGAAAAACCTGCCTCCTACGAGCAGTACTTC.

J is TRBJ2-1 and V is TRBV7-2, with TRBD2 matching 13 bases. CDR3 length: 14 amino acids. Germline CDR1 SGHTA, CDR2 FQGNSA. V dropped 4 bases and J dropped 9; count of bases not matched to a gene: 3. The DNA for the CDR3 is TGTGCCAGCAGCTCGCGGACTAGCGGGGGTGAGCAGTTCTTC. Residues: CASSSRTSGGEQFF.

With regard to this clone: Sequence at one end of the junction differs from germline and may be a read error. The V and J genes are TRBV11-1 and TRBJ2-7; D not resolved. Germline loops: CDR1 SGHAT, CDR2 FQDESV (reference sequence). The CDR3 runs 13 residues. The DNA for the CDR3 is TGTGCCAGCAGCTTATCGCTAGTTTACGTGCAGTACTTC. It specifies CASSLSLVYVQYF.

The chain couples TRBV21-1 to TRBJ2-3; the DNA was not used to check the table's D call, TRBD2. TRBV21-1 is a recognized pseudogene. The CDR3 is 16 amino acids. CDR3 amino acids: CASSKEVAGNTDTQYF. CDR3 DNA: TGTGCCAGCAGCAAAGAGGTAGCGGGAAACACAGATACGCAGTATTTT.

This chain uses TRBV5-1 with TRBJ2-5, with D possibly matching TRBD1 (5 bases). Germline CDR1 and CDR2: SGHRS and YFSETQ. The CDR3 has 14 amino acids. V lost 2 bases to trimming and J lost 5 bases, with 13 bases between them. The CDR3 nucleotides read TGCGCCAGCAGCTTAGGAAGGGCAGGGGAGACCCAGTACTTC. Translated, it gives CASSLGRAGETQYF.

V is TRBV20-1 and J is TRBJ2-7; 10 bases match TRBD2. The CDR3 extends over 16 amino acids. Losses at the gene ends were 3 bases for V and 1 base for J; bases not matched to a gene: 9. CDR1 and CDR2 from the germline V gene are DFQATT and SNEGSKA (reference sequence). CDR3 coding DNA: TGCAGTGCTAGTTTGCTAGCGGGAGTCTCGTCCTACGAGCAGTACTTC. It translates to CSASLLAGVSSYEQYF.

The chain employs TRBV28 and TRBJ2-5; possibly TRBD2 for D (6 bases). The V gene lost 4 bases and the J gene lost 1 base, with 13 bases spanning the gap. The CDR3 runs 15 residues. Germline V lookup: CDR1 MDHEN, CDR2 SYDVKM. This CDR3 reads CASSSPLAIQETQYF. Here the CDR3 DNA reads TGTGCCAGCAGTTCCCCTCTAGCGATCCAAGAGACCCAGTACTTC. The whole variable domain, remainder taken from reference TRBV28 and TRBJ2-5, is DVKVTQSSRYLVKRTGEKVFLECVQDMDHENMFWYRQDPGLGLRLIYFSYDVKMKEKGDIPEGYSVSREKKERFSLILESASTNQTSMYLCASSSPLAIQETQYFGPGTRLLVL.

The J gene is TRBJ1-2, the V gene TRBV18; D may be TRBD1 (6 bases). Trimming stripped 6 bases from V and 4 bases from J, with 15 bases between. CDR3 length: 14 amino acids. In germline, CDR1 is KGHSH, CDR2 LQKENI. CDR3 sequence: CASSIRQEIYGYTF. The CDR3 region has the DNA TGTGCCAGCTCCATCCGACAGGAAATCTATGGCTACACCTTC.

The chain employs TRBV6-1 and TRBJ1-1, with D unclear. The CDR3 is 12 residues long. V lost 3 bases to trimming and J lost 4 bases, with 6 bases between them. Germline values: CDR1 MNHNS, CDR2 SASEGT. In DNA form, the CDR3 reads TGTGCCAGCAGTGATTCTCCCACTGAAGCTTTCTTT. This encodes CASSDSPTEAFF.

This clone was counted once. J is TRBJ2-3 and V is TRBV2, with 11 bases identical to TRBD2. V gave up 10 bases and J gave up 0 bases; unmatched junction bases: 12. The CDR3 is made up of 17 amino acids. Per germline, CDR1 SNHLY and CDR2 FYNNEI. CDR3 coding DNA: TGTGCCACCCGACGGGATAGCGGGGGGGCTAGCACAGATACGCAGTATTTT. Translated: CATRRDSGGASTDTQYF. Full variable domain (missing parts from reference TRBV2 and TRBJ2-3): EPEVTQTPSHQVTQMGQEVILRCVPISNHLYFYWYRQILGQKVEFLVSFYNNEISEKSEIFDDQFSVERPDGSNFTLKIRSTKLEDSAMYFCATRRDSGGASTDTQYFGPGTRLTVL.

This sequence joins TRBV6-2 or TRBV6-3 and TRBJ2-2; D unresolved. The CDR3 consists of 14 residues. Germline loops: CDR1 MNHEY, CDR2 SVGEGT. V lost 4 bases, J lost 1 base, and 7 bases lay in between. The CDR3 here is CASSSSRNTGELFF. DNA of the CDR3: TGTGCCAGCAGTTCTAGTAGGAACACCGGGGAGCTGTTTTTT.

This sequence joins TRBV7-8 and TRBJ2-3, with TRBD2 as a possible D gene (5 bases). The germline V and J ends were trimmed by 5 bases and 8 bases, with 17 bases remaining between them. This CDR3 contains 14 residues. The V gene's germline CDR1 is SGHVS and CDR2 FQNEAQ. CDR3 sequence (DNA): TGTGCCAGCAGCCCCTGGGTCGGGGATAGTACGCAGTATTTT. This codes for CASSPWVGDSTQYF. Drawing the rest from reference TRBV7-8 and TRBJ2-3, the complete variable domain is GAGVSQSPRYKVAKRGQDVALRCDPISGHVSLFWYQQALGQGPEFLTYFQNEAQLDKSGLPSDRFFAERPEGSVSTLKIQRTQQEDSAVYLCASSPWVGDSTQYFGPGTRLTVL.

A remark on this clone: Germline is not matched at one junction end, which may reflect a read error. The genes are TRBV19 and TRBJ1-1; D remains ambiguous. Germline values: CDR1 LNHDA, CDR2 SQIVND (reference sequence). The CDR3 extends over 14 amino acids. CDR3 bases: TGTGCCAGTAGTATCCGACTCATGAACGCTGAAGCTTTCTTT. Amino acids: CASSIRLMNAEAFF.